This TCR beta chain was sequenced for a study of T cells in Graves' hyperthyroidism and ophthalmopathy. In the study overall: Peripheral blood draws took place at initial diagnosis, ahead of any treatment.

This clonotype was detected ten times or more. What was amplified from RNA transcripts were TCR beta CDR3 regions. A set of HTBI primers served as the primers for a first-round RT-PCR of the TCR CDR3. TCRdb itself ran the multiplex PCR reads through MiXCR, one entry per CDR3 protein. The sample holds approximately 430,000 distinct CDR3 sequences, 14% to 15% seen once. In making diagnoses, clinical symptoms, serum thyroxine and TRAb, thyroid ultrasound and orbital computed tomography were all used. Extraction of PBMCs used around 9.6 ml of fresh peripheral blood. The sequence was obtained from a man aged 18 to 29 with Graves' ophthalmopathy. Material: blood.

Here the CDR3 DNA reads TGTGCCAGCAGCCGCAGGAGCCTCCACTTT. This translates into CASSRRSLHF. This rearrangement joins TRBV12-3 or TRBV12-4 to TRBJ1-6; D is unclear. V lost 6 bases to trimming and J lost 15 bases, with 9 bases between them. This CDR3 has 10 residues.